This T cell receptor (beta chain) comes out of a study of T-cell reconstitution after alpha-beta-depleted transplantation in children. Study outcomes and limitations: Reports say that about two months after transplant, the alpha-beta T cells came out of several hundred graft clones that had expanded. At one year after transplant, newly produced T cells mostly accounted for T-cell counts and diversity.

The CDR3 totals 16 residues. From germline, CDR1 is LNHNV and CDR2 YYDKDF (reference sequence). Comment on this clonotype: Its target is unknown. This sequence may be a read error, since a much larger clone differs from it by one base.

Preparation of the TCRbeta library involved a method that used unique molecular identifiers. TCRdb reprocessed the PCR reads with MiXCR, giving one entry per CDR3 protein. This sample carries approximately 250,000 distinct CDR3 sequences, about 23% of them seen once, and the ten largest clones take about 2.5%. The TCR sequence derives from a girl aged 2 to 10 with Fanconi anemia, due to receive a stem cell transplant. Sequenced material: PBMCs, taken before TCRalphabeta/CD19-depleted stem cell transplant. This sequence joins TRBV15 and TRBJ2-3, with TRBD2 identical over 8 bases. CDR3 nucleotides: TGTGCCACCAGCAGCGATAGCGGGGCTGTCACAGATGCGCAGTATTTT. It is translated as CATSSDSGAVTDAQYF.